A selection of T cell receptor beta chains follows, all from one sample in a study of glioma-infiltrating T cells. TCRdb re-called the multiplex PCR reads with MiXCR, one entry per CDR3 protein. The profile shows about 93,000 distinct CDR3 sequences, roughly 39% of them singletons. The sequenced material came from glioma tissue, nonneoplastic brain tissue, or PBMCs (not recorded which). The receptor set was obtained from a human donor with low-grade glioma or glioblastoma, undergoing nonglioma brain surgery, or in good health (not recorded which). CDR3s include the opening cysteine and the closing phenylalanine or tryptophan. The D gene is left open where the match is weak. Not every row has a clone size; where given, it reads once, few, many or a size class.

CDR3 protein: CASGRGTYEQYF; CDR3 DNA: TGTGCCAGCGGGAGGGGGACGTACGAGCAGTACTTC; CDR3 length: 12; J gene: TRBJ2-7; V gene: TRBV27; clone size: NA; D gene: NA
CDR3 protein: CASSHGHLRSGNTIYF; CDR3 DNA: TGTGCCAGCAGCCACGGACACTTGCGCTCTGGAAACACCATATATTTT; CDR3 length: 16; J gene: TRBJ1-3; V gene: TRBV3-1; clone size: many; D gene: NA
CDR3 protein: CASSLIGRPGANVLTF; CDR3 DNA: TGTGCCAGCAGCTTGATCGGCAGGCCTGGGGCCAACGTCCTGACTTTC; CDR3 length: 16; J gene: TRBJ2-6; V gene: TRBV5-4; clone size: many; D gene: NA
CDR3 protein: CATRASGGLNDQFF; CDR3 DNA: TGCGCCACCCGGGCTAGCGGGGGCCTCAATGATCAGTTCTTC; CDR3 length: 14; J gene: TRBJ2-1; V gene: TRBV5-1; clone size: NA; D gene: TRBD2
CDR3 protein: CASSPGSAGQKTQYF; CDR3 DNA: TGTGCCAGCAGCCCAGGTTCCGCGGGACAAAAGACCCAGTACTTC; CDR3 length: 15; J gene: TRBJ2-5; V gene: TRBV13; clone size: NA; D gene: NA
CDR3 protein: CAISTGLAGAGWGSEQFF; CDR3 DNA: TGTGCCATCAGTACTGGACTAGCGGGGGCCGGGTGGGGTAGTGAGCAGTTCTTC; CDR3 length: 18; J gene: TRBJ2-1; V gene: TRBV10-3; clone size: many; D gene: TRBD2
CDR3 protein: CASSLAGANVLNF; CDR3 DNA: TGTGCCAGCAGTCTCGCTGGGGCCAACGTCCTGAATTTC; CDR3 length: 13; J gene: TRBJ2-6; V gene: TRBV27; clone size: NA; D gene: NA
CDR3 protein: CASSLSGVEPQHF; CDR3 DNA: TGTGCCAGCAGCTTAAGCGGAGTAGAGCCCCAGCATTTT; CDR3 length: 13; J gene: TRBJ1-5; V gene: TRBV7-2; clone size: many; D gene: NA
CDR3 protein: CASSGGSTDTQYF; CDR3 DNA: TGTGCCAGCAGCGGGGGATCCACAGATACGCAGTATTTT; CDR3 length: 13; J gene: TRBJ2-3; V gene: TRBV7-6; clone size: once; D gene: NA
CDR3 protein: CSSRQDSGQVNNEQFF; CDR3 DNA: TGTTCCAGCCGCCAAGACTCGGGACAAGTCAACAATGAGCAGTTCTTC; CDR3 length: 16; J gene: TRBJ2-1; V gene: TRBV14; clone size: NA; D gene: NA
CDR3 protein: CAGSYSRGPDEKLFF; CDR3 DNA: TGTGCCGGCAGTTACTCGAGAGGACCTGATGAAAAACTGTTTTTT; CDR3 length: 15; J gene: TRBJ1-4; V gene: TRBV6-2/TRBV6-3; clone size: NA; D gene: NA
CDR3 protein: CASSYTADTQYF; CDR3 DNA: TGTGCCAGCAGTTATACCGCGGATACGCAGTATTTT; CDR3 length: 12; J gene: TRBJ2-3; V gene: TRBV6-2/TRBV6-3; clone size: many; D gene: NA
CDR3 protein: CASSARQFSGANVLTF; CDR3 DNA: TGTGCCAGCTCAGCCCGACAGTTCTCTGGGGCCAACGTCCTGACTTTC; CDR3 length: 16; J gene: TRBJ2-6; V gene: TRBV18; clone size: few; D gene: NA
CDR3 protein: CASSIRGLAGANEQFF; CDR3 DNA: TGTGCCAGTAGTATCAGGGGGCTAGCGGGAGCCAATGAGCAGTTCTTC; CDR3 length: 16; J gene: TRBJ2-1; V gene: TRBV19; clone size: many; D gene: TRBD2
CDR3 protein: CASSPPWGGRNEQFF; CDR3 DNA: TGTGCCAGCTCACCACCGTGGGGCGGGAGAAATGAGCAGTTCTTC; CDR3 length: 15; J gene: TRBJ2-1; V gene: TRBV18; clone size: many; D gene: TRBD2
CDR3 protein: CASSSTGGTGELFF; CDR3 DNA: TGTGCCAGCAGCTCCACAGGGGGCACCGGGGAGCTGTTTTTT; CDR3 length: 14; J gene: TRBJ2-2; V gene: TRBV7-3; clone size: NA; D gene: TRBD1
CDR3 protein: CSARGQGDNEQFF; CDR3 DNA: TGCAGTGCCCGGGGACAGGGGGACAATGAGCAGTTCTTC; CDR3 length: 13; J gene: TRBJ2-1; V gene: TRBV20-1; clone size: many; D gene: TRBD1
CDR3 protein: CASRQGTTDTQYF; CDR3 DNA: TGCGCCAGTCGACAGGGGACCACAGATACGCAGTATTTT; CDR3 length: 13; J gene: TRBJ2-3; V gene: TRBV10-2; clone size: many; D gene: TRBD1
CDR3 protein: CASSLARDSYNEQFF; CDR3 DNA: TGTGCCAGCAGTTTAGCCAGGGACAGTTACAATGAGCAGTTCTTC; CDR3 length: 15; J gene: TRBJ2-1; V gene: TRBV27; clone size: many; D gene: TRBD1
CDR3 protein: CASSRIEYRGHNTEAFF; CDR3 DNA: TGTGCCAGCAGCCGAATCGAATACAGGGGTCATAACACTGAAGCTTTCTTT; CDR3 length: 17; J gene: TRBJ1-1; V gene: TRBV4-2; clone size: many; D gene: TRBD1
CDR3 protein: CASSHPTGKYGYTF; CDR3 DNA: TGTGCCAGCAGCCATCCTACAGGGAAGTATGGCTACACCTTC; CDR3 length: 14; J gene: TRBJ1-2; V gene: TRBV3-1; clone size: many; D gene: NA
CDR3 protein: CSTHKRESDEQFF; CDR3 DNA: TGCAGCACCCATAAGCGGGAGAGTGATGAGCAGTTCTTC; CDR3 length: 13; J gene: TRBJ2-1; V gene: TRBV29-1; clone size: NA; D gene: TRBD2
CDR3 protein: CTSSAYLGTDTQYF; CDR3 DNA: TGCACCAGCAGCGCGTACTTAGGAACAGATACGCAGTATTTT; CDR3 length: 14; J gene: TRBJ2-3; V gene: TRBV3-1; clone size: NA; D gene: NA
CDR3 protein: CASSLPRGVSGNTIYF; CDR3 DNA: TGTGCCAGCAGCTTACCCCGGGGGGTCTCTGGAAACACCATATATTTT; CDR3 length: 16; J gene: TRBJ1-3; V gene: TRBV7-2; clone size: many; D gene: NA
CDR3 protein: CASSPWETQETQYF; CDR3 DNA: TGTGCCAGTAGTCCTTGGGAGACTCAAGAGACCCAGTACTTC; CDR3 length: 14; J gene: TRBJ2-5; V gene: TRBV19; clone size: many; D gene: NA
CDR3 protein: CASSYSRQEVHGYTF; CDR3 DNA: TGTGCCAGTAGTTATAGCCGTCAGGAAGTCCATGGCTACACCTTC; CDR3 length: 15; J gene: TRBJ1-2; V gene: TRBV19; clone size: many; D gene: NA
CDR3 protein: CASSLDVAATDTQYF; CDR3 DNA: TGTGCCAGCAGCTTGGACGTAGCGGCCACAGATACGCAGTATTTT; CDR3 length: 15; J gene: TRBJ2-3; V gene: TRBV5-4; clone size: few; D gene: NA